The T cell receptor beta chain under discussion was sequenced for a study of vaccination effects on CD4 cells after COVID-19. Study at large: Of the BNT162b2 and mRNA-1273 vaccines, participants received two doses of one or the other.

Overall study results and limits: Early post-infection timepoints were absent, and convalescent patients were few. At late timepoints after vaccination, vaccine- and infection-induced clones shrank markedly.

Sequencing in the ViraFEST assay came after antigen-specific CD4+ T cells had been expanded with viral peptide pools, which were used to stimulate PBMC. The culture ran for about 11 days, and then CD4+ T cells were isolated. Nobody among the vaccine recipients had prior SARS-CoV-2 infection (nucleocapsid antibodies were negative). Wells each received over 1.5 million PBMC, cultured with around 10 IU/ml IL-2 and about 10 ug/ml peptides. A word on this clone: Its matching antigen is unknown.

This CDR3 is 12 amino acids long. CDR1 and CDR2 (germline): GTSNPN, SVGIG (reference sequence). The V end lost 2 bases, the J end lost 4 bases, and 8 bases lay between the germline ends. Sequencing used immunoSEQ multiplex PCR; TCRdb keeps in-frame clones, though not all of them. The sample comprises 24,000 or so clones, 73% of which are singletons, and 4.5% to 6.5% rests with the top ten. The source of this sequence is a human donor who received a COVID-19 vaccine. Sequences were derived from CD4+ T cells from PBMCs cultured with SARS-CoV-2 spike peptides, sampled before COVID-19 vaccination. V is TRBV30 and J is TRBJ1-1; D unresolved. This CDR3 reads CAWSPASTEAFF. In nucleotides, the CDR3 is TGTGCCTGGAGTCCAGCGAGCACTGAAGCTTTCTTT.